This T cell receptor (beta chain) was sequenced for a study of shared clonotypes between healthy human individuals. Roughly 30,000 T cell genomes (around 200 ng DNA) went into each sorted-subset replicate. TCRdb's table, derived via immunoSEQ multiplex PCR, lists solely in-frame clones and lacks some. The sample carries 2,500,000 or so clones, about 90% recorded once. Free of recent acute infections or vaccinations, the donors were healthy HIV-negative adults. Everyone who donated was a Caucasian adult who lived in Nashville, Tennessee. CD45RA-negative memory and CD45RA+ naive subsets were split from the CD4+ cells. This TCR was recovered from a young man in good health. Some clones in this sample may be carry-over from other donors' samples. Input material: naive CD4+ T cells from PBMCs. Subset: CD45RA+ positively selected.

The CDR3 nucleotides are TGTGCCAGCAGTGAAAGGCAGCCTTATCAGCCCCAGCATTTT. It translates to CASSERQPYQPQHF. This chain joins TRBV6-1 and TRBJ1-5, with D unclear. The germline V and J ends were trimmed by 2 bases and 5 bases, with 10 bases remaining between them. CDR1 and CDR2 (germline): MNHNS, SASEGT. The CDR3 runs 14 residues.